This entry describes one T cell receptor (beta chain). This sample is drawn from a study of blood T cell repertoires in COVID-19. Study-wide background: Spain, Italy and the United States supplied samples that represented acute and convalescent COVID-19. Sources were T cells, B-cell-depleted T cells, or PBMCs; the material itself was cDNA or gDNA.

J lost 6 bases, V lost 5 bases, and 3 bases had no gene match. CDR1 and CDR2 from the germline V gene are MDHEN and SYDVKM. The CDR3 totals 14 residues. This table comes from immunoSEQ multiplex PCR, and its TCRdb copy is limited to in-frame clones, with some not included. The sample shows under 200,000 clones, about 90% of them seen only once. Sequencing was carried out using peripheral blood. This TCR was recovered from a man between 35 and 55 years old with active or convalescent COVID-19. J is TRBJ1-6 and V is TRBV28; 8 nucleotides line up with TRBD1. CDR3 amino acids: CASSRQGSNSPLHF. In DNA form, the CDR3 reads TGTGCCAGCAGTAGACAGGGGAGTAATTCACCCCTCCACTTT.